This entry lists 22 T cell receptor beta chains sequenced from one sample in a study of T cell changes during pregnancy in multiple sclerosis. Repertoires were generated with immunoSEQ multiplex PCR, while TCRdb's copy carries only in-frame clones and drops some. The profile shows tens of thousands of clones, 90% to 95% of them singletons. The input for sequencing was CD8+ T cells from peripheral blood mononuclear cells, taken in the third trimester of pregnancy. The receptors were sampled from a female donor with multiple sclerosis, enrolled in a pregnancy study.

J is TRBJ1-1 and V is TRBV11-2; TRBD1 might be the D (6 bases). The V gene's germline CDR1 is SGHAT and CDR2 FQNNGV. The V and J ends lost 3 bases and 1 base respectively, with 9 bases between them. CDR3 length: 14 residues. CDR3 sequence (DNA): TGTGCCAGCAGCTTTACGGACAGGAACACTGAAGCTTTCTTT. Its protein product is CASSFTDRNTEAFF.

This chain uses TRBV7-2 with TRBJ2-1; D not certain. The CDR3 covers 17 residues. V was clipped by 0 bases and J by 0 bases, with 12 bases between them. Germline loops: CDR1 SGHTA, CDR2 FQGNSA. CDR3 region: CASSLAHSSYSYNEQFF. The CDR3 region has the DNA TGTGCCAGCAGCTTAGCGCACAGCAGCTACTCCTACAATGAGCAGTTCTTC.

This clone was seen just once. The chain is built from TRBV29-1 and TRBJ2-7, with TRBD1 matching over 7 bases. This CDR3 comprises 12 residues. Germline CDR1 reads SQVTM; CDR2 reads ANQGSEA. The V and J ends lost 4 bases and 4 bases, in that order; junction bases with no gene match: 4. The CDR3 loop is CSVGRDSYEQYF. CDR3 nucleotides: TGCAGCGTTGGCCGGGACAGTTACGAGCAGTACTTC.

The chain uses TRBV9 and TRBJ1-5; D might be TRBD1 (6 bases). The germline V gene has CDR1 SGDLS and CDR2 YYNGEE. V was shortened by 3 bases and J by 4 bases, with 11 bases between the two germline ends. The CDR3 runs 14 residues. This CDR3 reads CASSAGTQNQPQHF. CDR3 nucleotide sequence: TGTGCCAGCAGCGCCGGGACACAAAATCAGCCCCAGCATTTT.

The chain employs TRBV27 and TRBJ2-5; TRBD1 matches at 7 bases. Germline V CDR1 and CDR2: MNHEY, SMNVEV (reference sequence). The CDR3 is 16 residues long. J gave up 5 bases and V 0 bases, and 9 bases lay outside the gene matches. The CDR3 DNA reads TGTGCCAGCAGTTTATCCATCAGGGGGTCTCGGGAGACCCAGTACTTC. This gives the protein CASSLSIRGSRETQYF.

V is TRBV7-2 and J is TRBJ2-1; 7 bases are shared with TRBD1. In germline, CDR1 is SGHTA, CDR2 FQGNSA. V dropped 0 bases and J dropped 10; count of bases not matched to a gene: 9. The CDR3 runs to 15 residues. The CDR3 DNA follows: TGTGCCAGCAGCTTAGCGGGTAAGGGGGCCGGGGAGCAGTTCTTC. Translated, it gives CASSLAGKGAGEQFF.

V gene TRBV4-2 combines with J gene TRBJ1-1, with D unclear. The CDR3 consists of 15 residues. Germline-derived CDR1 and CDR2 are LGHNA and YNFKEQ. V was cut by 6 bases and J by 5 bases, with 19 bases left in between. This CDR3 reads CASRGKAGLSTEAFF. DNA of the CDR3: TGTGCCAGCAGGGGAAAGGCGGGTTTAAGTACTGAAGCTTTCTTT.

CDR3 residues: CASSDPTGIYGYTF. Here the CDR3 DNA reads TGTGCCAGCAGCGACCCCACAGGGATCTATGGCTACACCTTC. The V and J genes are TRBV7-9 and TRBJ1-2, with a tentative D call TRBD1 (6 bases). Germline-derived CDR1 and CDR2 are SEHNR and FQNEAQ (reference sequence). V gave up 5 bases and J gave up 4 bases, with 14 bases separating them. CDR3 length equals 14 residues.

This sequence joins TRBV7-9 and TRBJ2-6; 9 bases line up with TRBD1. Trimming cost V 5 bases and J 5 bases; bases outside gene matches: 7. Germline CDR1 SEHNR, CDR2 FQNEAQ (reference sequence). This CDR3 comprises 16 residues. CDR3 amino acids: CASSTTGGRWANVLTF. In DNA form, the CDR3 reads TGTGCCAGCAGCACGACAGGGGGGCGTTGGGCCAACGTCCTGACTTTC.

This clone showed up just once. The chain is built from TRBV9 and TRBJ2-7, with TRBD2 identical over 8 bases. The ends lost 1 base at V and 4 bases at J; junction bases unmatched: 1. Germline lookup yields CDR1 SGDLS and CDR2 YYNGEE. This CDR3 is 13 amino acids long. CDR3 sequence reads: CASSVSSGYEQYF. The DNA for the CDR3 is TGTGCCAGCAGCGTATCTAGCGGGTACGAGCAGTACTTC. Complete variable domain (other parts from reference TRBV9 and TRBJ2-7): DSGVTQTPKHLITATGQRVTLRCSPRSGDLSVYWYQQSLDQGLQFLIQYYNGEERAKGNILERFSAQQFPDLHSELNLSSLELGDSALYFCASSVSSGYEQYFGPGTRLTVT.

The gene calls are TRBV14 and TRBJ2-7; 8 bases match TRBD1. The CDR3 covers 12 residues. Germline V gene data show CDR1 as SGHDN and CDR2 as FVKESK. Trimming took 9 bases from V and 4 from J; bases not matched to a gene: 5. The CDR3 is CASGDRSYEQYF. DNA for the CDR3: TGTGCCAGTGGGGACAGGAGTTACGAGCAGTACTTC.

V is TRBV2 and J is TRBJ1-2; D gene ambiguous. Trimming left V 10 bases short and J 8 bases short, with 14 bases between. Germline-derived CDR1 and CDR2 are SNHLY and FYNNEI. The CDR3 totals 11 residues. The CDR3 bases are TGTGCCAAACGAACCGGGTTGGGCTACACCTTC. Protein: CAKRTGLGYTF.

The chain carries TRBV6-6 and TRBJ1-1; TRBD1 aligns across 9 bases. The J segment lost 5 bases and the V segment lost 4 bases, leaving 2 bases of the junction unmatched. Germline lookup yields CDR1 MNHNY and CDR2 SVGAGI (reference sequence). The CDR3 covers 13 residues. In DNA, the CDR3 is TGTGCCAGCAGTTGGGGACAGGGTACTGAAGCTTTCTTT. It encodes CASSWGQGTEAFF.

The table lists this clone with a count of one. V gene TRBV5-1 combines with J gene TRBJ2-7; 7 bases map to TRBD1. V dropped 2 bases and J dropped 4; count of bases not matched to a gene: 3. This CDR3 is built from 13 residues. Germline CDR1 is SGHRS and CDR2 is YFSETQ. The CDR3 DNA reads TGCGCCAGCAGCTTTGGGACAGCATACGAGCAGTACTTC. Its protein product is CASSFGTAYEQYF.

This chain joins TRBV19 and TRBJ2-7; TRBD2 aligns across 7 bases. The V and J ends lost 3 bases and 7 bases, in that order; junction bases with no gene match: 9. Germline CDR1 reads LNHDA; CDR2 reads SQIVND (reference sequence). The CDR3 runs to 14 residues. CDR3: CASSISGLVSEQYF. The CDR3 DNA is TGTGCCAGTAGTATCAGCGGACTAGTGAGTGAGCAGTACTTC.

This clone was counted once. CDR3 nucleotides: TGTGCCAGCCAGGAGGGGACAGGGAGCAATCAGCCCCAGCATTTT. This sequence encodes CASQEGTGSNQPQHF. The chain carries TRBV7-9 and TRBJ1-5; TRBD1 matches 9 bases. Trimming took 8 bases from V and 1 from J; bases not matched to a gene: 6. The CDR3 is 15 residues long. Germline-derived CDR1 and CDR2 are SEHNR and FQNEAQ (reference sequence).

The chain is built from TRBV6-6 and TRBJ2-1; D uncertain. This CDR3 is 14 amino acids long. CDR1 and CDR2 from the germline V gene are MNHNY and SVGAGI (reference sequence). The V end lost 2 bases, the J end lost 8 bases, and 13 bases lay between the germline ends. CDR3 sequence reads: CASSYAGWIDEQFF. The CDR3 DNA is TGTGCCAGCAGTTACGCAGGCTGGATCGATGAGCAGTTCTTC.

The rearrangement links TRBV6-5 to TRBJ2-7; D may be TRBD1 (6 bases). Germline CDR1 is MNHEY and CDR2 is SVGAGI. The CDR3 runs to 13 residues. V gave up 2 bases and J gave up 10 bases, with 15 bases separating them. The CDR3 DNA is TGTGCCAGCAGTTACGAGCTGAGGACAGAACAGTACTTC. Residues: CASSYELRTEQYF.

In DNA form, the CDR3 reads TGTGCCAGCAGCCCTGGGACTAGCGGGGGGGCCGATACGCAGTATTTT. It encodes CASSPGTSGGADTQYF. The J gene is TRBJ2-3, the V gene TRBV7-2; 16 positions match TRBD2. Per the germline V gene, CDR1 is SGHTA and CDR2 is FQGNSA. The junction had 5 bases not matched to a gene; V was cut back by 5 bases and J by 6 bases. The CDR3 runs to 16 residues.

The chain combines TRBV12-5 with TRBJ1-2; D is unresolved. Germline lookup yields CDR1 LGHNT and CDR2 FRNRAP. Trimming stripped 2 bases from V and 4 bases from J, with 8 bases between. The CDR3 sequence is 13 residues long. The CDR3 here is CASGLYLSYGYTF. The CDR3 DNA is TGTGCTAGTGGTTTGTACCTTAGCTATGGCTACACCTTC.

This chain connects TRBV9 to TRBJ1-1, with TRBD1 identical over 8 bases. Per the germline V gene, CDR1 is SGDLS and CDR2 is YYNGEE. The CDR3 totals 15 residues. The junction had 8 bases not matched to a gene; V was cut back by 4 bases and J by 3 bases. CDR3 bases: TGTGCCAGCAGCCTTCAGACAGGGGAGGACACTGAAGCTTTCTTT. It codes for CASSLQTGEDTEAFF.

This rearrangement joins TRBV7-6 to TRBJ2-7; 11 bases map to TRBD2. Germline V gives CDR1 SGHVS, CDR2 FNYEAQ. The V gene end was trimmed by 1 base and the J gene end by 5 bases; junction bases not matched to a gene: 7. The CDR3 is 16 residues long. CDR3: CASSLVLAGVLDEQYF. The CDR3, as DNA: TGTGCCAGCAGCTTAGTACTAGCGGGAGTTTTGGACGAGCAGTACTTC.